This T cell receptor beta chain emerged from a study of blood T cell repertoires in COVID-19. Study context: COVID-19 samples, acute and convalescent, were from the United States, Italy and Spain.

Per the original methods: Counts of nucleated cells, estimated from reference gene primer amplification, were obtained. Clones were sequenced by immunoSEQ multiplex PCR, and TCRdb holds only the in-frame ones, with some missing. V and J calls and clone size are as listed in that table; D and trimming were resolved from the DNA. There are 150,000 to 200,000 clones in the sample; around four fifths occur only once, and 5.2% lies in the top ten. Germline CDR1 MGHDK, CDR2 SYGVNS. The CDR3 is made up of 12 amino acids. Trimming stripped 5 bases from V and 6 bases from J, with 8 bases between. This clone was picked up one time.

The TCR comes from a woman in her 30s with acute or convalescent COVID-19. The chain employs TRBV25-1 and TRBJ1-5, with D possibly TRBD1 on 5 matching bases. Sequenced: peripheral blood. The chain's CDR3 is CASSRGLQPQHF. The CDR3 coding sequence is TGTGCCAGCAGTCGGGGACTTCAGCCCCAGCATTTT.